The clone carrying this T cell receptor (beta chain) was seen only a few times. Its specificity is not known. These data belong to a study of regulatory T cells in long-lasting Graves disease. Time point specified: persistent/refractory GD, antithyroid drugs over 5 years with positive TRAb. The TCR library was made from RNA extracted from PBMCs. Building the TCR beta libraries relied on iRepertoire HTBI primers, and CDR3 regions underwent Arm-PCR. TCRdb processed the multiplex PCR reads anew with MiXCR; each CDR3 protein has one entry. The sample lists 650,000 to 700,000 distinct CDR3 sequences; roughly 30% were seen once. CDR1 is MNHNS, CDR2 SASEGT, per germline. This CDR3 contains 13 residues. Losses at the gene ends were 6 bases for V and 3 bases for J; bases not matched to a gene: 4. Findings and limits, study-wide: Comparison showed that persistent patients shared more public clonotypes (about 2,800) than new patients (roughly 970).

The sequenced sample was peripheral blood mononuclear cells (PBMCs), obtained when the disease was refractory, from a patient treated with antithyroid drugs. The chain uses TRBV6-1 and TRBJ1-1, with 7 bases matching TRBD1. The source of this sequence is a female donor with Graves disease. The CDR3 region is CASRATGDTEAFF. CDR3 nucleotide sequence: TGTGCCAGCAGAGCCACAGGGGACACTGAAGCTTTCTTT.